This is a list of T cell receptor beta chains from one sample in a study of T-cell reconstitution after alpha-beta-depleted transplantation in children. TCRdb itself ran the PCR reads through MiXCR, one entry per CDR3 protein. The sample yields around 400,000 distinct CDR3 sequences, 20% seen once. The input for sequencing was PBMCs from the stem cell graft donor, taken from the stem cell graft. These receptors came from a human donor who donated a stem cell graft to a child with acute myeloid leukemia. Both conserved end residues are trimmed from each CDR3.

v_call,cdr3_aa
TRBV9,ASSAGGGAGDYNEQF
TRBV4-1,ASSQETGENGYT
TRBV7-2,ASSSPGLAKNIQY
TRBV29-1,SVGGRAYNEQF
TRBV2,ASSEEAVSYEQY
TRBV11-2,ASAGQEGSYEQY
TRBV20-1,SANRASGNSDTQY
TRBV29-1,SVVGLAGADTQY
TRBV29-1,SVVRLGGGQY
TRBV5-4,ASSSKDRGDTEAF
TRBV6-5,ASGSGADLDTEAF
TRBV9,ASSSTSGSREQY
TRBV15,ATSSPGPRHEQF
TRBV12-3/TRBV12-4,ASSLGTSTYEQY
TRBV6-1,ASSGTSGRYEQY
TRBV3-1,ASSPFPTAETNNEQF
TRBV12-3/TRBV12-4,ASSLSGGQPQH
TRBV12-3/TRBV12-4,ASSFPGTDSYEQY
TRBV5-1,ASRPREIGELF
TRBV11-2,ASSLRLADIKNIQY
TRBV5-1,ASSLAGTSKEQF
TRBV20-1,SARDPLAGPYNEQF
TRBV18,ASSFSDSNTEAF
TRBV27,ASSPRQGNQPQH
TRBV6-1,ASRVRVGARTYNEQF
TRBV7-3,ASSPRGGLAGLGEQF
TRBV12-3/TRBV12-4,ASRGSGHSNQPQH
TRBV20-1,SARLVKDAGDAQPQH
TRBV7-9,ALRTNTGELF
TRBV28,ASSWDRGYEQY
TRBV28,ASSPQGVSTDTQY
TRBV9,ASSLRTSGSLTDTQY
TRBV4-3,ASSQGLEGGNTIY
TRBV5-1,ASSSTGTEINEQF
TRBV20-1,SASGVGEQY
TRBV29-1,SVEGTSGLYNEQF
TRBV12-3/TRBV12-4,ASSLDGSGSSEQY
TRBV3-1,ASSQEGYGYT
TRBV11-1,ASSLAGRASGRGYEQF
TRBV5-6,ASSLGDRGRVYNEQF
TRBV24-1,ATSASGEEKLF
TRBV5-6,ASGTGAGLPEKLF
TRBV10-3,AISELDRGPEAF
TRBV6-5,ASSSRGVGGLYNEQF
TRBV28,ASGLAGYEQY
TRBV12-3/TRBV12-4,ASSPSSPGQGNQPQH
TRBV6-1,ASRLGQGTYEQY
TRBV11-2,ASSLRRDLGDTQY
TRBV7-9,ASSSRQGWSYEQY
TRBV28,ASSLSGTGVSDYYEQY
TRBV12-3/TRBV12-4,ASSSLAGGGETQY